Below, 8 T cell receptor beta chains from the same sample are listed, as sequenced in a study of T cells after yellow fever vaccination. In TCRdb, the 5' RACE reads were re-called with MiXCR into one record per CDR3 protein. The table lists approximately 260,000 distinct CDR3 sequences, around 5.2% of them singletons, with roughly 3.4% in the top ten. The sample consisted of CD4+ T cells sorted from PBMCs, taken on the day of the yellow fever booster vaccination. The receptors derive from a man younger than 30 who received the YFV17D yellow fever vaccine.

The chain recombines TRBV4-3 with TRBJ1-5; D call uncertain. This CDR3 has 15 amino acids. Trimming cost V 4 bases and J 4 bases, with 14 bases left between them. Germline CDR1 is LGHNA and CDR2 is YSLEER. CDR3 protein: CASSRTAERNQPQHF. CDR3 nucleotides: TGCGCCAGCAGCCGAACAGCTGAAAGAAATCAGCCCCAGCATTTT.

V gene TRBV20-1 combines with J gene TRBJ2-2, with 13 bases that match TRBD2. CDR3 length equals 16 residues. CDR1 is DFQATT and CDR2 is SNEGSKA in the germline V gene (reference sequence). Losses at the gene ends were 0 bases for V and 4 bases for J; bases not matched to a gene: 2. The chain's CDR3 is CSARDRLAGGTGELFF. The CDR3 DNA follows: TGCAGTGCTAGAGATCGACTAGCGGGGGGCACCGGGGAGCTGTTTTTT.

This clonotype came up many times. The chain uses TRBV11-2 and TRBJ2-3; D is unresolved. Trimming left V 1 base short and J 14 bases short, with 10 bases between. This CDR3 region has 11 residues. Germline CDR1 is SGHAT and CDR2 is FQNNGV. The CDR3 sequence: CASSLGRRLYF. The CDR3 coding sequence is TGTGCCAGCAGCTTAGGTAGAAGGTTGTATTTT.

This clonotype has at least ten counts. The chain employs TRBV7-2 and TRBJ2-7; 9 positions match TRBD1. This CDR3 has 15 amino acids. With 1 base clipped from V and 7 bases from J, the junction kept 8 bases outside the gene matches. Looked up from germline, CDR1 is SGHTA and CDR2 is FQGNSA. The CDR3 nucleotides are TGTGCCAGCAGCTTAGAAGGACAGGGGCCTCGGGAGCAGTACTTC. Translation gives CASSLEGQGPREQYF.

The chain joins TRBV4-1 to TRBJ2-3; 7 nucleotides line up with TRBD2. The CDR3 totals 18 residues. The V segment lost 3 bases and the J segment 5 bases; nucleotides outside the gene matches: 17. Per the germline V gene, CDR1 is MGHRA and CDR2 is YSYEKL. The CDR3 sequence is CASSHTTHLGGGGDTQYF. The CDR3 DNA reads as TGCGCCAGCAGCCACACAACACACCTTGGCGGGGGAGGAGATACGCAGTATTTT.

This clonotype appeared a few times. DNA for the CDR3: TGTGCCAGCAGCCCGAGACGGGGATACAACTATGGCTACACCTTC. The encoded protein is CASSPRRGYNYGYTF. The chain employs TRBV6-2 or TRBV6-3 and TRBJ1-2; D uncertain. Germline V CDR1 and CDR2: MNHEY, SVGEGT. V lost 6 bases and J 2 bases, leaving 16 bases between the germline ends. The CDR3 is 15 amino acids.

This clonotype was counted many times. The V and J genes are TRBV12-3 or TRBV12-4 and TRBJ1-1, with D tentatively TRBD1 (6 bases). With 5 bases removed from V and 5 bases from J, the gap between germline ends came to 12 bases. The CDR3 length is 13 residues. In DNA, the CDR3 is TGTGCCAGCAGTATGACAGGAGGGACTGAAGCTTTCTTT. Translated, it gives CASSMTGGTEAFF.

This clonotype was counted many times. The rearrangement uses TRBV10-3 and TRBJ2-1, with TRBD1 as a possible D gene (6 bases). Trimming cost V 1 base and J 1 base, with 14 bases left between them. Germline CDR1 is ENHRY and CDR2 is SYGVKD. CDR3 length: 17 amino acids. CDR3 sequence: CAISEYRPGQSYNEQFF. The DNA for the CDR3 is TGTGCCATCAGTGAGTATAGGCCCGGACAGTCCTACAATGAGCAGTTCTTC.